Listed here are 21 T cell receptor beta chains from one sample, sequenced in a study of blood T cells in healthy people across ages. Next came a second PCR, run for about 7 to 11 cycles, which used a sample-barcoded 5' primer along with a J-beta primer mix. In TCRdb, the 5' RACE reads were re-called with MiXCR into one record per CDR3 protein. The sample has approximately 800,000 distinct CDR3 sequences; roughly 25% are singletons. A further study also used this sample, focusing on T cells of mothers and their children.

Sample: blood. The receptors originated from a boy aged 5-17 years in good health.

This clonotype was detected only a few times. V gene TRBV7-9 combines with J gene TRBJ2-1; D uncertain. The J call may not be correct, given that the DNA end is closer to TRBJ2-5. This CDR3 has 14 amino acids. Per germline, CDR1 SEHNR and CDR2 FQNEAQ (reference sequence). The CDR3 DNA reads TGTGCCAGCATTAAACCCTCGGACCCCCACACCCAGTACTTC. Translation: CASIKPSDPHTQYF.

There are a few counts of this clonotype. The chain joins TRBV12-3 or TRBV12-4 to TRBJ2-1, with D possibly matching TRBD2 (5 bases). Trimming shortened V by 5 bases and J by 3 bases, and 14 bases separated the two germline ends. This CDR3 spans 15 amino acids. The CDR3 region is CASSISGELYNEQFF. CDR3 nucleotides: TGTGCCAGCAGTATCTCCGGGGAGCTCTACAATGAGCAGTTCTTC.

The V gene is TRBV14, the J gene TRBJ2-7; D possibly corresponds to TRBD2 (6 bases). Germline lookup yields CDR1 SGHDN and CDR2 FVKESK. Trimming took off 4 bases at V and 2 bases at J, with 15 bases between the two ends. There are 15 residues in the CDR3. The CDR3 sequence: CASSPWVGGAYEQYF. DNA of the CDR3: TGTGCCAGCAGCCCCTGGGTGGGGGGTGCCTACGAGCAGTACTTC.

This clonotype has a handful of counts. The chain employs TRBV9 and TRBJ2-5; D remains unclear. The J call may be in error: the DNA end matches TRBJ2-7 better. The CDR3 is made up of 14 amino acids. Germline lookup yields CDR1 SGDLS and CDR2 YYNGEE. In nucleotides, the CDR3 is TGTGCCAGCAGCGTAGTCGGTAATGCCTACGAGCAGTACTTC. Its translation: CASSVVGNAYEQYF.

A few counts support this clonotype. The rearrangement links TRBV19 to TRBJ2-7, with D possibly being TRBD1 (5 bases). The J call could be wrong; TRBJ2-5 is a better fit for the DNA end. The CDR3 totals 14 residues. Germline V lookup: CDR1 LNHDA, CDR2 SQIVND (reference sequence). CDR3 DNA sequence: TGTGCCAGTAGTATAGTAGGGGCCTACAAGACCCAGTACTTC. Its protein is CASSIVGAYKTQYF.

The genes are TRBV3-1 and TRBJ1-1; D ambiguous. The CDR3 runs 14 residues. V was clipped by 9 bases and J by 2 bases, with 16 bases between them. The germline V gene has CDR1 LGHDT and CDR2 YNNKEL (reference sequence). The CDR3 reads CASRDLGPNTEAFF. As DNA, the CDR3 is TGTGCCAGTAGAGATCTTGGCCCAAACACTGAAGCTTTCTTT.

The chain carries TRBV3-1 and TRBJ2-7; D is ambiguous. The CDR3 length is 13 residues. CDR1 and CDR2 from the germline V gene are LGHDT and YNNKEL (reference sequence). V lost 0 bases to trimming and J lost 6 bases, with 9 bases between them. CDR3 sequence (DNA): TGTGCCAGCAGCCAAGAATCGTCGGGCGAGCAGTACTTC. This gives the protein CASSQESSGEQYF.

There are a few counts of this clonotype. The chain combines TRBV9 with TRBJ2-2; TRBD2 might be the D (6 bases). The germline gives CDR1 SGDLS, CDR2 YYNGEE. V was clipped by 4 bases and J by 1 base, with 11 bases between them. This CDR3 region has 15 residues. The CDR3 DNA sequence: TGTGCCAGCAGCTTCAGCGGGCGGAACACCGGGGAGCTGTTTTTT. This sequence encodes CASSFSGRNTGELFF.

This clonotype came up a few times. The rearrangement joins TRBV12-3 or TRBV12-4 to TRBJ1-1; 9 bases match TRBD1. The V gene end was trimmed by 6 bases and the J gene end by 7 bases; junction bases not matched to a gene: 6. This CDR3 has 13 amino acids. The CDR3 loop reads CASRKTGGNEAFF. Here the CDR3 DNA reads TGTGCCAGCAGGAAGACAGGGGGAAATGAAGCTTTCTTT.

This clonotype was seen many times. The J gene is TRBJ2-1, the V gene TRBV12-3 or TRBV12-4; TRBD2 aligns across 12 bases. Trimming at V came to 5 bases and at J to 12 bases, leaving 8 bases not matched to a gene. This CDR3 is built from 14 residues. The CDR3 sequence: CASSAALLAGGQFF. The CDR3 nucleotides are TGTGCCAGCAGTGCCGCTCTACTAGCGGGGGGGCAGTTCTTC.

The gene calls are TRBV10-3 and TRBJ1-5; 10 positions match TRBD1. J was trimmed by 9 bases and V by 10 bases; bases with no gene match: 9. The CDR3 loop spans 13 amino acids. Germline lookup yields CDR1 ENHRY and CDR2 SYGVKD. CDR3 sequence: CATGGQGDRPQHF. The DNA of the CDR3 is TGTGCCACGGGCGGACAGGGGGATCGGCCCCAGCATTTT.

This chain joins TRBV27 and TRBJ2-1; D may be TRBD1 or TRBD2 (6 bases each). V shed 8 bases and J shed 0 bases, with 14 bases lying between them. Germline values: CDR1 MNHEY, CDR2 SMNVEV (reference sequence). The CDR3 runs 15 residues. The CDR3 protein is CASRRGDSSYNEQFF. CDR3 sequence (DNA): TGTGCCAGCCGGAGGGGGGATAGCTCCTACAATGAGCAGTTCTTC.

This clonotype has a single count. V usage is TRBV5-1 and J usage is TRBJ1-3; 10 nucleotides match TRBD1. V lost 4 bases to trimming and J lost 7 bases; unmatched junction nucleotides: 5. The CDR3 is made up of 14 amino acids. Germline CDR1 is SGHRS and CDR2 is YFSETQ. CDR3 sequence: CASSAGTGANTIYF. CDR3 nucleotide sequence: TGCGCCAGCAGCGCCGGGACAGGGGCTAACACCATATATTTT. The entire variable domain, with the rest obtained from reference TRBV5-1 and TRBJ1-3, is as follows: KAGVTQTPRYLIKTRGQQVTLSCSPISGHRSVSWYQQTPGQGLQFLFEYFSETQRNKGNFPGRFSGRQFSNSRSEMNVSTLELGDSALYLCASSAGTGANTIYFGEGSWLTVV.

This clonotype turned up a few times. V and J are TRBV10-3 and TRBJ2-5, with 8 bases matching TRBD2. The V segment lost 0 bases and the J segment 2 bases; nucleotides outside the gene matches: 11. The CDR3 totals 18 residues. The germline CDR1 and CDR2 sequences are ENHRY and SYGVKD. CDR3 in DNA: TGTGCCATCAGTGAGTCGCCCTTTTTTTCGGGAGGGCAAGAGACCCAGTACTTC. Residues: CAISESPFFSGGQETQYF.

This clonotype was counted between two and nine times. V usage is TRBV20-1 and J usage is TRBJ2-3, with 11 positions matching TRBD2. The CDR3 sequence is 15 residues long. V lost 0 bases to trimming and J lost 3 bases; unmatched junction nucleotides: 2. In germline, CDR1 is DFQATT, CDR2 SNEGSKA (reference sequence). The CDR3 bases are TGCAGTGCTAGAGATCCTAGCGGGGGGACAGATACGCAGTATTTT. Residues: CSARDPSGGTDTQYF.

This clonotype showed up just a few times. The chain links TRBV11-2 to TRBJ1-2, with a tentative D call TRBD1 (5 bases). This CDR3 has 14 residues. Germline lookup yields CDR1 SGHAT and CDR2 FQNNGV. V was cut by 1 base and J by 6 bases, with 12 bases left in between. The CDR3 nucleotides read TGTGCCAGCAGCTTAGGAAGGTCAGGGAATGGCTACACCTTC. Protein sequence: CASSLGRSGNGYTF. The full variable domain, its missing parts supplied by reference TRBV11-2 and TRBJ1-2, is EAGVAQSPRYKIIEKRQSVAFWCNPISGHATLYWYQQILGQGPKLLIQFQNNGVVDDSQLPKDRFSAERLKGVDSTLKIQPAKLEDSAVYLCASSLGRSGNGYTFGSGTRLTVV.

The genes are TRBV9 and TRBJ1-2; possible D gene TRBD1, 5 bases. Per the germline V gene, CDR1 is SGDLS and CDR2 is YYNGEE. V dropped 4 bases and J dropped 2 bases, with 18 bases sitting between them. The CDR3 consists of 16 residues. The CDR3 nucleotides are TGTGCCAGCAGCTCTGGGCTTTTGGGGGGGAACTATGGCTACACCTTC. It translates to CASSSGLLGGNYGYTF.

The chain carries TRBV7-6 and TRBJ2-3, with D hard to call. The germline V and J ends were trimmed by 0 bases and 1 base, with 5 bases remaining between them. The CDR3 spans 14 residues. Germline assignment: CDR1 SGHVS and CDR2 FNYEAQ. This chain's CDR3 is CASSLAHGTDTQYF. The CDR3 nucleotides read TGTGCCAGCAGCTTAGCCCACGGCACAGATACGCAGTATTTT.

This clonotype showed up just a few times. The J gene is TRBJ2-5, the V gene TRBV6-5; 13 bases are a match to TRBD2. There are 16 residues in the CDR3. J lost 5 bases, V lost 4 bases, and 7 bases had no gene match. Germline lookup yields CDR1 MNHEY and CDR2 SVGAGI. The CDR3 sequence: CASSLGLAGAAETQYF. CDR3 bases: TGTGCCAGCAGTTTAGGACTAGCGGGAGCAGCGGAGACCCAGTACTTC.

This clonotype was seen more than once but under ten times. The V gene is TRBV20-1, the J gene TRBJ1-6; 7 positions match TRBD1. Germline trimming cut 3 bases from V and 9 bases from J; bases unmatched to any gene: 8. In germline, CDR1 is DFQATT, CDR2 SNEGSKA (reference sequence). CDR3 length: 14 residues. The CDR3 DNA is TGCAGTGCTAGGCCCGGACAGGAAATTTCACCCCTCCACTTT. Translating gives CSARPGQEISPLHF.

The rearrangement joins TRBV7-9 to TRBJ1-1, with a weak D call TRBD1 (6 bases). V was pared by 4 bases and J by 3 bases, with 18 bases between. Germline CDR1 SEHNR, CDR2 FQNEAQ (reference sequence). The CDR3 covers 16 residues. DNA for the CDR3: TGTGCCAGCAGCTACACCTTGGGTGGGGGGCACACTGAAGCTTTCTTT. It yields the protein CASSYTLGGGHTEAFF.